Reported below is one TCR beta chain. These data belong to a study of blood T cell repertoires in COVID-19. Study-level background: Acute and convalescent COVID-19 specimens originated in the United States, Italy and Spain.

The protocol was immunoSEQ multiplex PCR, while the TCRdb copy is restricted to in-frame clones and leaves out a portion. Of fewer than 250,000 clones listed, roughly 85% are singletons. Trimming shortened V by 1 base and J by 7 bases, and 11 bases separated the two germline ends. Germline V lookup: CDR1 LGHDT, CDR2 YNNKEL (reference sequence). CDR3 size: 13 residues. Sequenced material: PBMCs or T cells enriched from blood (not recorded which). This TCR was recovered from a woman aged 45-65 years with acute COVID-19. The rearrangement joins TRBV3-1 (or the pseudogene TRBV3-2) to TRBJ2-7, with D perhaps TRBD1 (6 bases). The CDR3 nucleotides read TGTGCCAGCAGCCAAGGACAGGTCGTGGAGCAGTACTTC. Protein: CASSQGQVVEQYF.